The clone carrying this TCR beta chain showed up just a few times. Its matching antigen is unknown. This specimen belongs to a study of T-cell reconstitution after alpha-beta-depleted transplantation in children. Study-wide findings and caveats: T-cell numbers and diversity one year post-transplant derived largely from freshly generated T cells. There were reportedly several hundred expanded graft clones from which alpha-beta T cells came about two months after transplant. For some patients, TCRbeta diversity was high at day 60 because of recipient T cells and thymic progenitors that survived.

The V gene's germline CDR1 is KGHSH and CDR2 LQKENI. V gave up 5 bases and J gave up 4 bases; unmatched junction bases: 5. The CDR3 runs 14 residues. TCRbeta library preparation incorporated unique molecular identifiers. MiXCR, applied by TCRdb to the PCR reads, yields one record per CDR3 protein. The table includes about 110,000 distinct CDR3 sequences, over 9% detected once. The input for sequencing was PBMCs, taken before TCRalphabeta/CD19-depleted stem cell transplant. This rearrangement joins TRBV18 to TRBJ2-7; 10 bases fit TRBD1. The receptor's source is a boy aged 2-9 years with acute lymphoblastic leukemia, due to receive a stem cell transplant. CDR3 in DNA: TGTGCCAGCTCAAGACAGGGGGCGGTTTACGAGCAGTACTTC. Its protein is CASSRQGAVYEQYF. The full variable domain, with the rest looked up from reference TRBV18 and TRBJ2-7, is NAGVMQNPRHLVRRRGQEARLRCSPMKGHSHVYWYRQLPEEGLKFMVYLQKENIIDESGMPKERFSAEFPKEGPSILRIQQVVRGDSAAYFCASSRQGAVYEQYFGPGTRLTVT.